This T cell receptor (beta chain) was sequenced in a study of blood T cell repertoires in COVID-19. For the study at large: PBMCs, B-cell-depleted T cells, or T cells were the source of the cDNA or gDNA that made up the material.

Assay: immunoSEQ multiplex PCR; the TCRdb copy retains only in-frame clones and omits some. The data show under 40,000 clones, about nine tenths seen once. The sample holds a few counts of this clone. Trimming took 0 bases from V and 2 from J, leaving 11 bases between them. This CDR3 has 17 amino acids. CDR1 is MNHNS and CDR2 is SASEGT in the germline V gene. The chain recombines TRBV6-1 with TRBJ1-6, with a possible D match to TRBD1 (6 bases). The receptor's source is a human donor in a cohort sampled during active COVID-19. The sequenced material came from peripheral blood. CDR3 bases: TGTGCCAGCAGTGAAGCAGCCCAGGGGACCTATAATTCACCCCTCCACTTT. Protein sequence: CASSEAAQGTYNSPLHF.